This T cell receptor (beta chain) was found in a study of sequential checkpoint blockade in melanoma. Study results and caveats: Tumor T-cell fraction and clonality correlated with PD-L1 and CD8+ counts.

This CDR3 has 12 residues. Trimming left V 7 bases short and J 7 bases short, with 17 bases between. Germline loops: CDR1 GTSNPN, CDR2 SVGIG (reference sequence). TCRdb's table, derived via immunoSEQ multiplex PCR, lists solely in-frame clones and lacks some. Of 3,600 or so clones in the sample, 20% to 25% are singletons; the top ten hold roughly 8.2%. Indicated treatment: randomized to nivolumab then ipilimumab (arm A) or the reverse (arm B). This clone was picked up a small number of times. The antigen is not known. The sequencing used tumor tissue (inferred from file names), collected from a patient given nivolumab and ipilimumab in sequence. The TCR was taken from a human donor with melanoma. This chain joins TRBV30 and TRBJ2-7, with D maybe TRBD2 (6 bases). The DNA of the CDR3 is TGTGCCTACGGGACTCAAGCCAGGGAGCAGTACTTC. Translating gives CAYGTQAREQYF.